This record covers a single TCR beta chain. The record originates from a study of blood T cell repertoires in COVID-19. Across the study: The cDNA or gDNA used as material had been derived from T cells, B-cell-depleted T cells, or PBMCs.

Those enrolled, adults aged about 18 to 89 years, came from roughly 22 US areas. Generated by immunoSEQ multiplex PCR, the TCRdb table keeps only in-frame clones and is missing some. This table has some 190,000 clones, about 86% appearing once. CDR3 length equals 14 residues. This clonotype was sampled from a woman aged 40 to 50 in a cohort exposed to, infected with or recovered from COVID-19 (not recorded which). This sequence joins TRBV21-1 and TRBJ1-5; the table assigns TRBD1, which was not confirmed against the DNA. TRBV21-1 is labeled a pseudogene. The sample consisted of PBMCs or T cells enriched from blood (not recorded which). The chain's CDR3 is CASSRAGNNQPQHF. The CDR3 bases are TGTGCCAGCAGCCGGGCAGGGAACAATCAGCCCCAGCATTTT.